Listed below are T cell receptor beta chains from one sample, sequenced in a study of T cells in Graves' hyperthyroidism and ophthalmopathy. From the multiplex PCR reads, TCRdb called clonotypes with MiXCR, one entry per CDR3 protein. Of 300,000 to 350,000 distinct CDR3 sequences listed, around 13% are singletons. Input material: blood. The receptors were sampled from a woman between 25 and 40 years old with Graves' hyperthyroidism. Each CDR3 is given with its conserved first and last residue. D genes are given only for firm matches. Part of the rows lack a size; the others show once, few, many or a class for expanded clones.

d_gene: TRBD2; j_gene: TRBJ2-5; abundance: many; v_gene: TRBV11-2; CDR3nt: TGTGCCAGCAGCCCCGCGGGACTAGCGTCAGAGACCCAGTACTTC; CDR3aa: CASSPAGLASETQYF
d_gene: TRBD2; j_gene: TRBJ2-3; abundance: many; v_gene: TRBV12-3/TRBV12-4; CDR3nt: TGTGCCAGCTGCCCGAGTATAGGCGGGAGGTCTATTGGGAGCACAGATACGCAGTATTTT; CDR3aa: CASCPSIGGRSIGSTDTQYF
d_gene: TRBD2; j_gene: TRBJ2-1; abundance: .; v_gene: TRBV25-1; CDR3nt: TGTGCCAGCAGTCTGACTAGCGGGAGACTTGGTGAGCAGTTCTTC; CDR3aa: CASSLTSGRLGEQFF
d_gene: .; j_gene: TRBJ1-6; abundance: .; v_gene: TRBV6-1; CDR3nt: TGTGCCAGCAGTGAAGCCGCGGTACCCCTCCACTTT; CDR3aa: CASSEAAVPLHF
d_gene: .; j_gene: TRBJ2-2; abundance: few; v_gene: TRBV9; CDR3nt: TGTGCCAGCAGCGCCCTACCGCGGAACACCGGGGAGCTGTTTTTT; CDR3aa: CASSALPRNTGELFF
d_gene: TRBD2; j_gene: TRBJ2-7; abundance: .; v_gene: TRBV9; CDR3nt: TGTGCCAGCAGCGTAGCCCCCGCTGGACTAGACTTCTACGAGCAGTACTTC; CDR3aa: CASSVAPAGLDFYEQYF
d_gene: TRBD2; j_gene: TRBJ2-1; abundance: few; v_gene: TRBV6-5; CDR3nt: TGTGCCAGCAGTTACTCGGGACTAGCGGGAGCGATCTTC; CDR3aa: CASSYSGLAGAIF
d_gene: .; j_gene: TRBJ2-1; abundance: few; v_gene: TRBV5-4; CDR3nt: TGTGCCAGCAGCCTCGTTCGGTCTGAGCAGTTCTTC; CDR3aa: CASSLVRSEQFF
d_gene: .; j_gene: TRBJ1-1; abundance: .; v_gene: TRBV5-1; CDR3nt: TGCGCCAGCAGCTTGGGGCGGCTAAACACTGAAGCTTTCTTT; CDR3aa: CASSLGRLNTEAFF
d_gene: .; j_gene: TRBJ1-3; abundance: few; v_gene: TRBV10-2; CDR3nt: TGCGCCAGCAGTGATGGGGGATCTGGAAACACCATATATTTT; CDR3aa: CASSDGGSGNTIYF
d_gene: TRBD2; j_gene: TRBJ2-2; abundance: .; v_gene: TRBV20-1; CDR3nt: TGCAGTGCTCAGTTGTACGGGAGGGACACCGGGGAGCTGTTTTTT; CDR3aa: CSAQLYGRDTGELFF
d_gene: TRBD2; j_gene: TRBJ2-7; abundance: .; v_gene: TRBV20-1; CDR3nt: TGCAGTGCGCTTCAGGTAGCGGGATCCTACGAGCAGTACTTC; CDR3aa: CSALQVAGSYEQYF